These T cell receptor beta chains were read from a single sample in a study of CD8 T cells in Susac syndrome. TCRdb re-analysed the immunoSEQ multiplex PCR reads in MiXCR, keeping a single row per CDR3 protein. The table has around 170,000 distinct CDR3 sequences, approximately 95% seen once. Sequencing used CD8+ T cells from PBMCs. These receptors all stem from a human donor with multiple sclerosis. Both conserved end residues are part of each CDR3. Each record gives: V gene, J gene, D gene, CDR3 protein. D genes are given only for firm matches.

v_call: TRBV3-1; j_call: TRBJ2-5; d_call: TRBD2; cdr3_aa: CASSRRLAGVETQYF
v_call: TRBV2; j_call: TRBJ2-1; d_call: TRBD2; cdr3_aa: CASGDYIGQFF
v_call: TRBV5-1; j_call: TRBJ2-7; d_call: TRBD1; cdr3_aa: CASSLEQGLTYEQYF
v_call: TRBV14; j_call: TRBJ2-3; d_call: NA; cdr3_aa: CASSPGGFTQYF
v_call: TRBV29-1; j_call: TRBJ2-1; d_call: NA; cdr3_aa: CSVAGASLSYNEQFF
v_call: TRBV29-1; j_call: TRBJ1-3; d_call: NA; cdr3_aa: CSVVKQQGGSGNTIYF
v_call: TRBV5-1; j_call: TRBJ2-1; d_call: NA; cdr3_aa: CASRGAWGEQFF
v_call: TRBV11-2; j_call: TRBJ2-7; d_call: NA; cdr3_aa: CASSLEGVSYEQYF
v_call: TRBV12-3/TRBV12-4; j_call: TRBJ1-5; d_call: NA; cdr3_aa: CASSSRALPGPQHF
v_call: TRBV6-6; j_call: TRBJ1-2; d_call: NA; cdr3_aa: CASSTDRQYGYTF
v_call: TRBV28; j_call: TRBJ2-7; d_call: NA; cdr3_aa: CASRPGPGATYEQYF
v_call: TRBV27; j_call: TRBJ2-1; d_call: NA; cdr3_aa: CASSLSGAGPPPGFF
v_call: TRBV19; j_call: TRBJ2-5; d_call: TRBD2; cdr3_aa: CASSTLPSGQETQYF
v_call: TRBV29-1; j_call: TRBJ2-1; d_call: NA; cdr3_aa: CSVAAATYNEQFF
v_call: TRBV15; j_call: TRBJ2-1; d_call: NA; cdr3_aa: CATGSNGESDNEQFF
v_call: TRBV5-6; j_call: TRBJ1-1; d_call: TRBD1; cdr3_aa: CASSLGTGAMNTEAFF
v_call: TRBV12-3/TRBV12-4; j_call: TRBJ2-1; d_call: TRBD2; cdr3_aa: CASSLAGADRDEQFF
v_call: TRBV7-9; j_call: TRBJ2-5; d_call: NA; cdr3_aa: CASSPNDGKETQYF
v_call: TRBV7-9; j_call: TRBJ2-3; d_call: TRBD2; cdr3_aa: CASSFGPGLAGFTDTQYF
v_call: TRBV29-1; j_call: TRBJ2-7; d_call: TRBD2; cdr3_aa: CSVGTNEGTEQYF
v_call: TRBV7-9; j_call: TRBJ2-6; d_call: NA; cdr3_aa: CASSPRGSAGTLTF
v_call: TRBV25-1; j_call: TRBJ2-1; d_call: TRBD1; cdr3_aa: CAYGRTGYNEQFF
v_call: TRBV12-3/TRBV12-4; j_call: TRBJ2-5; d_call: NA; cdr3_aa: CASSLAGQLQETQYF
v_call: TRBV28; j_call: TRBJ2-1; d_call: TRBD2; cdr3_aa: CASSFGLAGFQEQFF
v_call: TRBV29-1; j_call: TRBJ1-1; d_call: NA; cdr3_aa: CSARRQNTEAFF
v_call: TRBV15; j_call: TRBJ1-4; d_call: NA; cdr3_aa: CATSRDRFNEKLFF
v_call: TRBV7-9; j_call: TRBJ2-3; d_call: NA; cdr3_aa: CASSWGTRDTQYF
v_call: TRBV28; j_call: TRBJ2-7; d_call: TRBD2; cdr3_aa: CASSLFQAGDEQYF
v_call: TRBV5-6; j_call: TRBJ2-7; d_call: NA; cdr3_aa: CASSLGEEQYF
v_call: TRBV4-1; j_call: TRBJ2-7; d_call: TRBD1; cdr3_aa: CASSQATGGRNEQYF
v_call: TRBV20-1; j_call: TRBJ2-7; d_call: NA; cdr3_aa: CSARDLGGSSYEQYF
v_call: TRBV7-8; j_call: TRBJ2-5; d_call: NA; cdr3_aa: CASSSPLWGLETQYF
v_call: TRBV28; j_call: TRBJ2-5; d_call: NA; cdr3_aa: CASRQLTALGFQETQYF
v_call: TRBV7-9; j_call: TRBJ2-7; d_call: NA; cdr3_aa: CASSLDPGGAYEQYF
v_call: TRBV3-1; j_call: TRBJ2-2; d_call: NA; cdr3_aa: CASSQLVSTGELFF
v_call: TRBV27; j_call: TRBJ1-1; d_call: NA; cdr3_aa: CASTTGVNTEAFF
v_call: TRBV29-1; j_call: TRBJ2-3; d_call: NA; cdr3_aa: CSVVLDATDTQYF
v_call: TRBV20-1; j_call: TRBJ1-3; d_call: NA; cdr3_aa: CSAMVDSGNTIYF
v_call: TRBV23-1; j_call: TRBJ2-1; d_call: NA; cdr3_aa: CASGSFRRPRDGQFF
v_call: TRBV27; j_call: TRBJ2-3; d_call: NA; cdr3_aa: CASRTGHKTDTQYF
v_call: TRBV3-1; j_call: TRBJ2-7; d_call: NA; cdr3_aa: CASSQGQYEQYF
v_call: TRBV27; j_call: TRBJ2-5; d_call: NA; cdr3_aa: CASSFVDRRETQYF
v_call: TRBV20-1; j_call: TRBJ2-7; d_call: TRBD1; cdr3_aa: CSARDIGVTGGYEQYF
v_call: TRBV15; j_call: TRBJ2-1; d_call: TRBD2; cdr3_aa: CATSPRGDPVANEQFF
v_call: TRBV13; j_call: TRBJ2-7; d_call: TRBD1; cdr3_aa: CASGTENSYEQYF
v_call: TRBV3-1; j_call: TRBJ1-2; d_call: TRBD1; cdr3_aa: CASSHRQGGNGYTF
v_call: TRBV20-1; j_call: TRBJ2-1; d_call: TRBD2; cdr3_aa: CSARAGTSGSNEQFF
v_call: TRBV5-1; j_call: TRBJ2-7; d_call: TRBD2; cdr3_aa: CASSPALAGGPDRSYEQYF
v_call: TRBV10-2; j_call: TRBJ2-7; d_call: TRBD1; cdr3_aa: CASSDGTGSEQYF
v_call: TRBV15; j_call: TRBJ2-1; d_call: TRBD2; cdr3_aa: CATSSLPLAGASYNEQFF
v_call: TRBV29-1; j_call: TRBJ1-1; d_call: NA; cdr3_aa: CSVWVPTSGNTEAFF
v_call: TRBV7-8; j_call: TRBJ2-3; d_call: NA; cdr3_aa: CASSFPADTQYF
v_call: TRBV20-1; j_call: TRBJ2-6; d_call: NA; cdr3_aa: CSVPDRSGANVLTF
v_call: TRBV20-1; j_call: TRBJ2-1; d_call: NA; cdr3_aa: CSARTSNEQFF